Following are 27 T cell receptor beta chains from one sample sequenced in a study of blood T cell repertoires in COVID-19. This table comes from immunoSEQ multiplex PCR, and its TCRdb copy is limited to in-frame clones, with some not included. The table lists approximately 99,000 clones, 79% of them singletons, with less than 20% in the top ten. Sequences were obtained from peripheral blood. These receptors all come from a woman of 80 years or more with active or convalescent COVID-19.

The chain combines TRBV10-3 with TRBJ2-7; perhaps TRBD1 as D (6 bases). Trimming shortened V by 6 bases and J by 4 bases, and 7 bases separated the two germline ends. CDR1 and CDR2 (germline): ENHRY, SYGVKD. The CDR3 has 11 amino acids. The CDR3 DNA follows: TGTGCCATCAGCACAGGGTACGAGCAGTACTTC. This encodes CAISTGYEQYF.

This clone occurred a few times. The chain couples TRBV21-1 to TRBJ2-2; TRBD2 is the table's D call, not checked against the DNA. TRBV21-1 is a known pseudogene. The CDR3 consists of 14 residues. The CDR3 spells CASADGGRNGELFF. CDR3 DNA sequence: TGTGCCAGCGCAGATGGCGGGAGGAACGGGGAGCTGTTTTTT.

This clone was seen just once. The chain recombines TRBV5-1 with TRBJ2-7; possible D gene TRBD1, 6 bases. The CDR3 has 13 amino acids. The V end was cut by 2 bases, the J end by 5 bases, with 11 bases between. CDR1 is SGHRS, CDR2 YFSETQ, per germline. This chain's CDR3 is CASSFSKGDEQYF. As DNA, the CDR3 is TGCGCCAGCAGCTTCTCCAAGGGGGACGAGCAGTACTTC.

The CDR3 region is CSVPGVTYNEQFF. CDR3 DNA sequence: TGCAGCGTTCCGGGGGTGACCTACAATGAGCAGTTCTTC. This chain connects TRBV29-1 to TRBJ2-1, with D possibly TRBD2 on 6 matching bases. V lost 5 bases and J lost 2, with 10 bases in between. Germline V gives CDR1 SQVTM, CDR2 ANQGSEA. The CDR3 spans 13 residues.

This chain uses TRBV6-2 or TRBV6-3 with TRBJ1-1; D uncertain. Germline assignment: CDR1 MNHEY and CDR2 SVGEGT. This CDR3 has 15 residues. V lost 6 bases to trimming and J lost 3 bases, with 17 bases between them. CDR3 sequence: CASSSYSYVDTEAFF. The CDR3 DNA reads as TGTGCCAGCAGCAGTTACTCGTATGTGGACACTGAAGCTTTCTTT.

The chain links TRBV6-2 or TRBV6-3 to TRBJ1-2; 7 bases align to TRBD1. Germline CDR1 reads MNHEY; CDR2 reads SVGEGT. CDR3 size: 15 residues. V shed 5 bases, J shed 0 bases, and the junction held 6 bases outside the gene matches. In DNA form, the CDR3 reads TGTGCCAGCAGTCCCCCGGGACAGACTAACTATGGCTACACCTTC. It is translated as CASSPPGQTNYGYTF.

The chain combines TRBV6-5 with TRBJ1-4; D is perhaps TRBD1 (5 bases). Germline CDR1 reads MNHEY; CDR2 reads SVGAGI. CDR3 length: 16 amino acids. The germline V and J ends were trimmed by 0 bases and 6 bases, with 14 bases remaining between them. This CDR3 reads CASSYSSLPGDEKLFF. CDR3 sequence (DNA): TGTGCCAGCAGTTACTCGAGTCTCCCGGGGGATGAAAAACTGTTTTTT.

The J gene is TRBJ2-1, the V gene TRBV5-8, with 8 bases identical to TRBD1. The CDR3 is 17 amino acids. J gave up 8 bases and V 3 bases, and 16 bases lay outside the gene matches. From germline, CDR1 is SGHTS and CDR2 YDEGEE. The CDR3 nucleotides read TGTGCCAGCAGCTGGGGTAGAGGACAGGGTAGTTTGGATGAGCAGTTCTTC. It yields the protein CASSWGRGQGSLDEQFF.

This rearrangement joins TRBV5-1 to TRBJ2-5, with D unclear. CDR1 and CDR2 (germline): SGHRS, YFSETQ. V lost 2 bases to trimming and J lost 2 bases, with 4 bases between them. The CDR3 covers 12 residues. This chain's CDR3 is CASSFLQETQYF. For the CDR3, the DNA is TGCGCCAGCAGCTTTTTACAAGAGACCCAGTACTTC.

J is TRBJ1-3 and V is TRBV19, with D tentatively TRBD1 (6 bases). In germline, CDR1 is LNHDA, CDR2 SQIVND (reference sequence). Trimming took off 6 bases at V and 4 bases at J, with 22 bases between the two ends. The CDR3 consists of 17 residues. CDR3 nucleotides: TGTGCCAGTAGGCCTCCCACAGGGTTCTTGGGAGGAAACACCATATATTTT. Protein: CASRPPTGFLGGNTIYF. Using reference TRBV19 and TRBJ1-3 for the parts outside the CDR3, the full variable domain is DGGITQSPKYLFRKEGQNVTLSCEQNLNHDAMYWYRQDPGQGLRLIYYSQIVNDFQKGDIAEGYSVSREKKESFPLTVTSAQKNPTAFYLCASRPPTGFLGGNTIYFGEGSWLTVV.

The sample holds a few counts of this clone. Germline and junction disagree at one end, which may indicate a read error. V and J are TRBV5-1 and TRBJ2-7; TRBD2 matches at 7 bases. Germline V gene lookup returns CDR1 SGHRS and CDR2 YFSETQ. The CDR3 sequence is 15 residues long. The CDR3 nucleotides are TGTGCCAGCAGCCTACGCCAAGCGGGGAGTGTAGGGCAGTACTTC. It translates to CASSLRQAGSVGQYF.

The V call is TRBV7-2, the J call TRBJ2-7, with D perhaps TRBD1 (6 bases). Germline V gives CDR1 SGHTA, CDR2 FQGNSA. The V end was cut by 5 bases, the J end by 4 bases, with 9 bases between. This CDR3 spans 12 amino acids. Here the CDR3 DNA reads TGTGCCAGCAGCCCAGGGGCTTACGAGCAGTACTTC. This gives the protein CASSPGAYEQYF.

CDR3 sequence reads: CASSLWQGPGEQYF. CDR3 in DNA: TGTGCCAGCAGCTTGTGGCAGGGCCCCGGCGAGCAGTACTTC. V is TRBV5-4 and J is TRBJ2-7, with D possibly matching TRBD1 (5 bases). Trimming pared 1 base from V and 6 bases from J, leaving 14 bases between. The CDR3 covers 14 residues. Germline values: CDR1 SGHNT, CDR2 YYREEE (reference sequence).

The V gene is TRBV5-1, the J gene TRBJ1-1; D perhaps matches TRBD1 (6 bases). Germline V CDR1 and CDR2: SGHRS, YFSETQ. The length of the CDR3 is 15 residues. Trimming cost V 0 bases and J 5 bases, with 14 bases left between them. The DNA for the CDR3 is TGCGCCAGCAGCTTGGACAGGGTGGGTAGGACTGAAGCTTTCTTT. It translates to CASSLDRVGRTEAFF.

The chain joins TRBV5-1 to TRBJ2-1; D not certain. The V gene's germline CDR1 is SGHRS and CDR2 YFSETQ. CDR3 size: 12 residues. The ends were cut back, 3 bases at V and 8 bases at J, with 9 bases in the middle. CDR3 amino acids: CASSSTRDEQFF. In nucleotides, the CDR3 is TGCGCCAGCAGCTCGACCCGGGATGAGCAGTTCTTC.

This chain links TRBV3-1 (or the pseudogene TRBV3-2) with TRBJ1-6; 10 bases agree with TRBD1. CDR3 length: 15 residues. V gave up 3 bases and J gave up 8 bases; unmatched junction bases: 4. CDR1 and CDR2 from the germline V gene are LGHDT and YNNKEL (reference sequence). The CDR3: CASSQTGGRDSPLHF. The DNA of the CDR3 is TGTGCCAGCAGCCAGACAGGGGGCAGGGATTCACCCCTCCACTTT.

This clone was observed a handful of times. V is TRBV27 and J is TRBJ1-2, with D possibly TRBD1 on 6 matching bases. Germline lookup yields CDR1 MNHEY and CDR2 SMNVEV (reference sequence). Trimming pared 7 bases from V and 8 bases from J, leaving 29 bases between. The CDR3 covers 17 residues. CDR3 sequence reads: CASKPSRQVPLLRGYTF. The DNA of the CDR3 is TGTGCCAGCAAGCCCTCACGACAGGTTCCGCTACTAAGGGGCTACACCTTC.

This chain uses TRBV28 with TRBJ2-3, with D unclear. The V end lost 2 bases, the J end lost 4 bases, and 7 bases lay between the germline ends. The CDR3 covers 13 residues. Germline V CDR1 and CDR2: MDHEN, SYDVKM. The CDR3 DNA reads TGTGCCAGCAGTTTAACTGGAGCAGATACGCAGTATTTT. It specifies CASSLTGADTQYF.

The chain is built from TRBV7-2 and TRBJ2-7, with D possibly matching TRBD2 (6 bases). V was cut by 1 base and J by 3 bases, with 10 bases left in between. The germline gives CDR1 SGHTA, CDR2 FQGNSA. This CDR3 has 14 residues. CDR3 residues: CASSLGSGRYEQYF. The CDR3 region has the DNA TGTGCCAGCAGCTTAGGTAGCGGACGCTACGAGCAGTACTTC. Combining the CDR3 with reference TRBV7-2 and TRBJ2-7 gives the whole variable domain GAGVSQSPSNKVTEKGKDVELRCDPISGHTALYWYRQSLGQGLEFLIYFQGNSAPDKSGLPSDRFSAERTGGSVSTLTIQRTQQEDSAVYLCASSLGSGRYEQYFGPGTRLTVT.

The chain is built from TRBV7-6 and TRBJ2-1; 11 bases agree with TRBD1. Per germline, CDR1 SGHVS and CDR2 FNYEAQ. Trimming removed 2 bases from V and 3 bases from J; junction bases left unmatched: 3. CDR3 length: 16 residues. The CDR3 DNA follows: TGTGCCAGCAGCTTATGGGGACAGGGGGACTACAATGAGCAGTTCTTC. Its translation: CASSLWGQGDYNEQFF.

The CDR3 coding sequence is TGTGCCACCAGCAGAGTCGGGGAGTGGAACACTGAAGCTTTCTTT. Translating gives CATSRVGEWNTEAFF. The chain links TRBV15 to TRBJ1-1, with unresolved D. Per the germline V gene, CDR1 is LNHNV and CDR2 is YYDKDF (reference sequence). CDR3 length equals 15 residues. Trimming pared 1 base from V and 1 base from J, leaving 10 bases between.

This chain connects TRBV28 to TRBJ1-1, with D maybe TRBD1 (6 bases). The CDR3 sequence is 15 residues long. Germline V gives CDR1 MDHEN, CDR2 SYDVKM. The V and J ends lost 2 bases and 5 bases respectively, with 15 bases between them. The CDR3 DNA follows: TGTGCCAGCAGTTTAGTTGGGGGCCCGAAGACTGAAGCTTTCTTT. Translated, it gives CASSLVGGPKTEAFF.

This chain connects TRBV7-3 to TRBJ2-1, with D possibly TRBD1 on 5 matching bases. V was cut by 8 bases and J by 5 bases, with 13 bases left in between. The CDR3 is 13 amino acids. The germline V gene encodes CDR1 SGHTA and CDR2 FQGTGA. Here the CDR3 DNA reads TGTGCCAGCCCTCGAAAGGGGCACAATGAGCAGTTCTTC. Its protein is CASPRKGHNEQFF.

The gene calls are TRBV5-1 and TRBJ1-3, with a tentative D call TRBD1 (6 bases). Germline V gene lookup returns CDR1 SGHRS and CDR2 YFSETQ. The V gene lost 4 bases and the J gene lost 9 bases, with 17 bases spanning the gap. The CDR3 runs to 14 residues. CDR3 nucleotides: TGCGCCAGCAGCCCCGACAGGCCCCAAAGCACCATATATTTT. It codes for CASSPDRPQSTIYF.

The V and J genes are TRBV30 and TRBJ1-5; 8 bases align to TRBD1. Germline V gene data show CDR1 as GTSNPN and CDR2 as SVGIG (reference sequence). This CDR3 is 13 amino acids long. V was pared by 3 bases and J by 5 bases, with 3 bases of the junction left unmatched. Here the CDR3 DNA reads TGTGCCTGGAGCCAGGGGGCCGATCAGCCCCAGCATTTT. Amino acids: CAWSQGADQPQHF.

The rearrangement uses TRBV5-5 and TRBJ2-7; 7 bases are a match to TRBD1. Trimming removed 4 bases from V and 0 bases from J; junction bases left unmatched: 10. Germline CDR1 SGHKS, CDR2 YYEKEE (reference sequence). CDR3 length: 16 residues. CDR3 coding DNA: TGTGCCAGCAGCCGAGTCGGACAGGAGAGCTCCTACGAGCAGTACTTC. This gives the protein CASSRVGQESSYEQYF.

This chain links TRBV5-6 with TRBJ2-1; possibly TRBD2 for D (5 bases). The CDR3 is 13 amino acids. Germline V lookup: CDR1 SGHDT, CDR2 YYEEEE. V was clipped by 4 bases and J by 5 bases, with 10 bases between them. This CDR3 is CASSTDWDNEQFF. The CDR3 coding sequence is TGTGCCAGCAGCACGGACTGGGACAATGAGCAGTTCTTC.